The 13 T cell receptor beta chains below all came from one sample that was sequenced in a study of siplizumab effects on memory and regulatory T cells. The table came from immunoSEQ multiplex PCR; TCRdb's copy has only in-frame clones and leaves some out. The table has 85,000 or so clones, approximately 95% seen once. Sequenced: CD8+ T cells sorted from blood. The receptors here all came from a human donor in good health.

This sequence joins TRBV4-1 and TRBJ2-7, with 13 bases identical to TRBD2. CDR3 length: 16 residues. With V trimmed by 1 base and J by 10 bases, 10 bases remained unmatched. Germline loops: CDR1 MGHRA, CDR2 YSYEKL. The CDR3 region has the DNA TGCGCCAGCAGCCAAGTAGGGACTAGCGGGACCTCCAAACAGTACTTC. This translates into CASSQVGTSGTSKQYF.

This clone was counted once. The chain couples TRBV6-5 to TRBJ2-7, with D perhaps TRBD2 (5 bases). Deletions cut 7 bases from V and 6 bases from J, with 13 bases between. The germline V gene encodes CDR1 MNHEY and CDR2 SVGAGI. This CDR3 comprises 12 residues. CDR3 amino acids: CASKRRSGEQYF. The CDR3, as DNA: TGTGCCAGCAAGAGGCGGAGCGGCGAGCAGTACTTC.

This chain uses TRBV11-2 with TRBJ2-7, with TRBD2 matching 13 bases. This CDR3 is built from 16 residues. Germline values: CDR1 SGHAT, CDR2 FQNNGV. Trimming cost V 4 bases and J 0 bases; bases outside gene matches: 3. The CDR3 is CASSSRTSGSSYEQYF. The CDR3 DNA is TGTGCCAGCAGCTCCCGGACTAGCGGGAGCTCCTACGAGCAGTACTTC.

This clone occurred once. The gene calls are TRBV14 and TRBJ2-1; D is unresolved. The ends were cut back, 4 bases at V and 6 bases at J, with 10 bases in the middle. The CDR3 extends over 13 amino acids. Germline loops: CDR1 SGHDN, CDR2 FVKESK. CDR3 loop: CASSLYDRNEQFF. The CDR3 DNA follows: TGTGCCAGCAGCCTATACGACCGCAATGAGCAGTTCTTC.

The chain carries TRBV7-6 and TRBJ1-2, with 10 bases matching TRBD1. This CDR3 spans 14 amino acids. Trimming cost V 3 bases and J 2 bases; bases outside gene matches: 0. Germline V lookup: CDR1 SGHVS, CDR2 FNYEAQ. The CDR3: CASSLGQGNYGYTF. The CDR3 nucleotides read TGTGCCAGCAGCTTGGGACAGGGGAACTATGGCTACACCTTC.

The rearrangement links TRBV9 to TRBJ2-2; 7 bases fit TRBD1. In germline, CDR1 is SGDLS, CDR2 YYNGEE. The V and J ends lost 0 bases and 7 bases, in that order; junction bases with no gene match: 3. The CDR3 consists of 14 residues. The CDR3 spells CASSVEGANGELFF. The CDR3 nucleotides read TGTGCCAGCAGCGTAGAGGGGGCGAACGGGGAGCTGTTTTTT.

This chain connects TRBV19 to TRBJ1-3; the D gene is possibly TRBD1 (6 bases). Trimming left V 6 bases short and J 0 bases short, with 12 bases between. Germline V gives CDR1 LNHDA, CDR2 SQIVND (reference sequence). The length of the CDR3 is 15 residues. The CDR3 region has the DNA TGTGCCAGTAGAATGACAGGAAACTCTGGAAACACCATATATTTT. It specifies CASRMTGNSGNTIYF.

The chain links TRBV18 to TRBJ2-5; 9 positions agree with TRBD2. Germline V gene lookup returns CDR1 KGHSH and CDR2 LQKENI. The J segment lost 2 bases and the V segment lost 6 bases, leaving 7 bases of the junction unmatched. This CDR3 contains 15 residues. CDR3 sequence reads: CASSFGLATQETQYF. The CDR3 DNA reads as TGTGCCAGCTCTTTCGGACTAGCGACACAAGAGACCCAGTACTTC.

The chain uses TRBV7-9 and TRBJ1-3; D uncertain. In germline, CDR1 is SEHNR, CDR2 FQNEAQ (reference sequence). This CDR3 has 16 residues. V lost 7 bases and J 0 bases, leaving 16 bases between the germline ends. The CDR3 sequence is CASIEAQSISGNTIYF. The DNA of the CDR3 is TGTGCCAGCATCGAAGCCCAGTCTATCTCTGGAAACACCATATATTTT.

The chain recombines TRBV14 with TRBJ2-7; D not resolved. Trimming took 2 bases from V and 0 from J, leaving 2 bases between them. The CDR3 has 12 amino acids. Per germline, CDR1 SGHDN and CDR2 FVKESK. The DNA for the CDR3 is TGTGCCAGCAGCCAAAGCTCCTACGAGCAGTACTTC. Its translation: CASSQSSYEQYF.

The V call is TRBV7-8, the J call TRBJ2-7, with TRBD1 identical over 11 bases. This CDR3 contains 15 residues. V lost 5 bases to trimming and J lost 3 bases; unmatched junction nucleotides: 6. Germline CDR1 reads SGHVS; CDR2 reads FQNEAQ. The CDR3 spells CASSPEGQGGYEQYF. The CDR3 DNA reads TGTGCCAGCAGCCCGGAGGGACAGGGGGGCTACGAGCAGTACTTC.

The V call is TRBV4-1, the J call TRBJ1-5, with D possibly TRBD1 on 5 matching bases. The CDR3 is made up of 15 amino acids. Per the germline V gene, CDR1 is MGHRA and CDR2 is YSYEKL. V lost 4 bases to trimming and J lost 7 bases, with 17 bases between them. CDR3 region: CASSLSWGGEQPQHF. CDR3 in DNA: TGCGCCAGCAGCCTCTCATGGGGGGGGGAACAGCCCCAGCATTTT.

This clone has a handful of counts. The chain couples TRBV5-6 to TRBJ1-1; no reliable D call. This CDR3 is 14 amino acids long. Trimming took 0 bases from V and 2 from J, leaving 8 bases between them. Germline loops: CDR1 SGHDT, CDR2 YYEEEE. This chain's CDR3 is CASSLGAVNTEAFF. Here the CDR3 DNA reads TGTGCCAGCAGCTTGGGCGCAGTAAACACTGAAGCTTTCTTT.